This is a list of T cell receptor beta chains from one sample in a study of blood T cell repertoires in COVID-19. The table came from immunoSEQ multiplex PCR; TCRdb's copy has only in-frame clones and leaves some out. The table includes about 160,000 clones, roughly 80% detected once. The material sequenced was peripheral blood. These receptors all come from a man aged 70 or older with acute or convalescent COVID-19. Each CDR3 is given with its conserved first and last residue. A D gene is named only where the DNA matches it firmly. Some rows have no size entry. The others give once, few or many, or a class for an expanded clone.

cdr3_nt cdr3_aa j_call v_call d_call clone_size
TGTGCCAGCAGCCCGATAGCGGGGGGCACAGATACGCAGTATTTT CASSPIAGGTDTQYF TRBJ2-3 TRBV9 TRBD2 NA
TGCGCCAGCAGCCTAGGGGGCAGCTTCGATGAGCAGTTCTTC CASSLGGSFDEQFF TRBJ2-1 TRBV5-1 TRBD1 NA
TGTGCCAGCAGCTGGGGACAGTCCTCCGGGGAGCTGTTTTTT CASSWGQSSGELFF TRBJ2-2 TRBV11-2 TRBD1 few
TGTGCCAGCAGTTCCCCAGGGCGAGAGACCCAGTACTTC CASSSPGRETQYF TRBJ2-5 TRBV6-5 NA once
TGTGCCAGCTCACCAGGGACAGGGGGTAACGAGCAGTACTTC CASSPGTGGNEQYF TRBJ2-7 TRBV18 TRBD1 NA
TGTGCCAGCAGTCGATCCGGGACAGGGGGCCCTAACTATGGCTACACCTTC CASSRSGTGGPNYGYTF TRBJ1-2 TRBV28 TRBD1 once
TGTGCCAGCAGCTTAGGTCTAGCGGGAGGCTCCTACAATGAGCAGTTCTTC CASSLGLAGGSYNEQFF TRBJ2-1 TRBV7-9 TRBD2 NA
TGTGCCAGCGCGACAGGGGAAGGCACTGAAGCTTTCTTT CASATGEGTEAFF TRBJ1-1 TRBV7-3 TRBD1 NA
TGTGCCAGCAGTACGAACAGGGGGCGGGGTGGCTACACCTTC CASSTNRGRGGYTF TRBJ1-2 TRBV6-5 TRBD1 NA
TGTGCCACCAGCCCGAGTCGCGATGAGCAGTTCTTC CATSPSRDEQFF TRBJ2-1 TRBV15 NA NA
TGCAGCGTTGGGACAGTAGTTGGGGAGACCCAGTACTTC CSVGTVVGETQYF TRBJ2-5 TRBV29-1 NA NA
TGTGCCAGCAGCTTATCCCGCGGGGGGGCCCTCGATGAGCAGTTCTTC CASSLSRGGALDEQFF TRBJ2-1 TRBV7-2 TRBD2 NA
TGTGCCAGCATGGATAGCGGGACCGATGAGCAGTTCTTC CASMDSGTDEQFF TRBJ2-1 TRBV7-9 TRBD2 NA
TGCGCCAGCAGCAACGGACAGCTGAACACTGAAGCTTTCTTT CASSNGQLNTEAFF TRBJ1-1 TRBV5-1 NA NA
TGTGCCAGCAGTAAGCGGGGGGATTACAATGAGCAGTTCTTC CASSKRGDYNEQFF TRBJ2-1 TRBV27 TRBD2 NA
TGTGCCAGCAGCTTATTGACTAGCGGGGGTTACAATGAGCAGTTCTTC CASSLLTSGGYNEQFF TRBJ2-1 TRBV7-2 TRBD2 NA
TGCGCCAGCAGCGCGAGGGACAGCCCAACAGATACGCAGTATTTT CASSARDSPTDTQYF TRBJ2-3 TRBV5-1 TRBD1 NA
TGTGCCAGCAGCTCCGAACTAGCGGGGGTTCCGCGGGAGCAGTTCTTC CASSSELAGVPREQFF TRBJ2-1 TRBV5-4 TRBD2 NA
TGTGCCAGCAGCTGGGGCGGGGGGAAGAACACCGGGGAGCTGTTTTTT CASSWGGGKNTGELFF TRBJ2-2 TRBV7-2 TRBD2 NA
TGTGCCAGTACTTCCTGGGGAGAAGACAATGAGCAGTTCTTC CASTSWGEDNEQFF TRBJ2-1 TRBV19 NA NA
TGTGCCAGCAGCTTGGAGCGGGGGAGCTCCTATAATTCACCCCTCCACTTT CASSLERGSSYNSPLHF TRBJ1-6 TRBV5-6 NA once
TGTGCCATCAGTGAAGCGGCGGGAGGGGCCTACAATGAGCAGTTCTTC CAISEAAGGAYNEQFF TRBJ2-1 TRBV10-3 TRBD2 NA
TGTGCCAGCAGCTTGACGAGGGGGGGAGGAACAGATACGCAGTATTTT CASSLTRGGGTDTQYF TRBJ2-3 TRBV5-4 NA NA
TGTGCCAGCCGACATGGACAGTCTTACAATGAGCAGTTCTTC CASRHGQSYNEQFF TRBJ2-1 TRBV6-5 NA NA
TGTGCCAGCAGCCTCACAGGGGTTGCCAAAAACATTCAGTACTTC CASSLTGVAKNIQYF TRBJ2-4 TRBV6-6 TRBD1 NA
TGTGCCAGCTCATCAGATTATCAGGGGAGCAATCAGCCCCAGCATTTT CASSSDYQGSNQPQHF TRBJ1-5 TRBV18 NA NA
TGTGCCAGCAAGAGATCGTCGACAGGTACGCAGTATTTT CASKRSSTGTQYF TRBJ2-3 TRBV6-5 NA NA
TGTGCCAGCAGCCCTGGGACTTCGAATCAGCCCCAGCATTTT CASSPGTSNQPQHF TRBJ1-5 TRBV7-9 NA NA
TGTGCCAGCAGCTTAGTTGAGGCCGGGGATGGCTACACCTTC CASSLVEAGDGYTF TRBJ1-2 TRBV11-2 NA NA
TGCGCCAGCAGTGAGCGGCGGGAGGGAGATGAGCAGTTCTTC CASSERREGDEQFF TRBJ2-1 TRBV10-1 TRBD2 few
TGTGCCAGCAGCCCCAGATCGAACACTGAAGCTTTCTTT CASSPRSNTEAFF TRBJ1-1 TRBV9 NA NA
TGTGCCAGCAGCCCTAGGACAGGAACCGCCACTGAAGCTTTCTTT CASSPRTGTATEAFF TRBJ1-1 TRBV5-4 TRBD1 NA
TGCGCCAGCAGCCATCCGGGACTAGCGGGGGGCCCTACCTACAATGAGCAGTTCTTC CASSHPGLAGGPTYNEQFF TRBJ2-1 TRBV4-1 TRBD2 NA
TGTGCCAGTAGTACCAAATGGGGACTACTAGGAGGGGATGAGCAGTTCTTC CASSTKWGLLGGDEQFF TRBJ2-1 TRBV19 TRBD2 NA
TGTGCCAGCAGCTTGTCAGTGGGTGGCGGACAGACCTACGAGCAGTACTTC CASSLSVGGGQTYEQYF TRBJ2-7 TRBV11-2 NA few
TGTGCCAGCAGGGGCGGGGTTAACATTGAAGCTTTCTTT CASRGGVNIEAFF TRBJ1-1 TRBV6-5 NA NA
TGTGCCAGTCAGGGCGGGAGCCACTCCTACGAGCAGTACTTC CASQGGSHSYEQYF TRBJ2-7 TRBV3-1/TRBV3-2 TRBD2 NA
TGTGCCAGCAGTGAACCCCCCTACTATGGCTACACCTTC CASSEPPYYGYTF TRBJ1-2 TRBV6-1 NA few
TGTGCCATCTCAAAAGGACAGGGTTACGAGCAGTACTTC CAISKGQGYEQYF TRBJ2-7 TRBV10-3 TRBD1 NA
TGTGCCAGTAGTATAGGCGGAGAGACCCAGTACTTC CASSIGGETQYF TRBJ2-5 TRBV19 NA NA
TGTGCCAGCAGCTTAGTTGCCAGGGCCGATACGCAGTATTTT CASSLVARADTQYF TRBJ2-3 TRBV11-2 NA NA
TGTGCCAGTCGACTTGGACAGACCAATGAGCAGTTCTTC CASRLGQTNEQFF TRBJ2-1 TRBV19 NA NA
TGTGCCAGCCCCCTAGGGGGAACTAATGAAAAACTGTTTTTT CASPLGGTNEKLFF TRBJ1-4 TRBV6-4 NA NA
TGCGCCAGCAGCCCCTGGGGCGGGGGGAACACTGAAGCTTTCTTT CASSPWGGGNTEAFF TRBJ1-1 TRBV5-1 NA NA